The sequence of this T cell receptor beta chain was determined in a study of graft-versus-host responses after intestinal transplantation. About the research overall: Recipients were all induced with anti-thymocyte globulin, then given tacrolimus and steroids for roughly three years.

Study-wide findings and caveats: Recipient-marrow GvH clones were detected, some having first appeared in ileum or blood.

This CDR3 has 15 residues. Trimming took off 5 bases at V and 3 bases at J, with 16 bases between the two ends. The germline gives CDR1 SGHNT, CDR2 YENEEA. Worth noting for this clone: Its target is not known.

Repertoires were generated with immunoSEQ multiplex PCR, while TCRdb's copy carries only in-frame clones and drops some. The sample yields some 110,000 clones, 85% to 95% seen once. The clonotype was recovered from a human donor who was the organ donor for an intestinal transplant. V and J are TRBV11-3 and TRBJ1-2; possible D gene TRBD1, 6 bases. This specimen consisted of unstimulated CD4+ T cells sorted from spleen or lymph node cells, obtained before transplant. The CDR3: CASSPNRQEDYGYTF. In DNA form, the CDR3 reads TGTGCCAGCAGCCCAAACCGACAGGAGGACTATGGCTACACCTTC. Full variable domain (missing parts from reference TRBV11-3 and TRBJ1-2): EAGVVQSPRYKIIEKKQPVAFWCNPISGHNTLYWYLQNLGQGPELLIRYENEEAVDDSQLPKDRFSAERLKGVDSTLKIQPAELGDSAVYLCASSPNRQEDYGYTFGSGTRLTVV.